This TCR beta chain was captured in a study of CD8+CD57+ T cells in acquired aplastic anemia (dated by TCRdb to the late 2010s). Context from the whole study: A mean of about 3.2 ug of DNA, ranging from about 0.17 to 30 ug, was extracted from sorted CD4+ and CD8+ cells. A CD8+CD57+ expansion meant a frequency higher than the mean frequency seen in healthy subjects.

Flow cytometry had shown CD8+CD57+ cell expansion in the patients selected for sequencing. Every patient had severe acquired aplastic anemia, diagnosed using the International Study of Aplastic Anemia and Agranulocytosis and Camitta criteria. At the time blood was sampled, none of the patients had received any therapy. In this study, sorted CD4+ and CD8+ T cells from the blood of healthy subjects and of severe aplastic anemia patients had their TCR repertoires deep-sequenced. Patients were enrolled under clinicaltrials.gov protocols 00001620, 01623167, 00001397, 00071045, 00081523 and 00961064 in the USA. Ficoll-Paque density gradient centrifugation was used to isolate peripheral blood mononuclear cells. Before DNA was extracted, CD4+ and CD8+ T cells were sorted using either FACS or magnetic beads. This clonotype was detected a few times. The antigen this receptor binds is unknown. Per-base qualities were not stored, and no clone one base away is much larger.

Beyond this particular receptor, the publication reports: Patients and healthy controls showed no significant difference in CD8+ Simpson's diversity (P=0.060). Fewer than 30 CD8+ CDR3 sequences were found in both patients and controls but appeared to be highly expressed in patients and within the immunodominant clones of the patients.

V drops 2 bases and J drops 3 bases, leaving 20 bases in between. The germline V gene gives CDR1 as SNHLY and CDR2 as FYNNEI. The CDR3 covers 18 residues, taking in both the cysteine and the phenylalanine. Of all the DNA, just the CDR3 is kept, 54 bases in frame from base 1. TCR beta VDJ combination and CDR3 sequence profiling used genomic DNA as the template. An Illumina HiSeq 2000 was the platform used for TCR repertoire sequencing. Per the original workflow: Repertoire assessment relied on Simpson's diversity index, CDR3 size and DJ length profiles, and TRBV/TRBJ rearrangement plots. The most abundant DNA sequence in the deep sequencing data was defined as the immunodominant clone. CDR3 amino acid sequences were screened for sharing across subjects and compared with published repertoires and the VDJdb database. In-frame beta chains were kept once TCRdb had trimmed the public reads at Q25 with fastp and called clones with MiXCR. Entries that share a CDR3 protein sequence are merged under the most common genes and DNA. V and J calls and clone size were set by TCRdb, not the authors. Present in this sample are a few hundred thousand distinct CDR3 sequences, roughly a third of which were seen just once. Jointly, the top ten make up less than 1% of the sample.

Sequenced material: sorted CD4+, CD8+, or CD8+CD57+ T cells (not recorded which) from PBMCs. The chain is encoded by TRBV2 joined to TRBJ1-5, with the D gene too uncertain to name. The origin of this receptor is a human donor with aplastic anemia. CDR3 region: CASSELVVWGGYNQPQHF. In nucleotide form, the sequence is TGTGCCAGCAGTGAATTGGTGGTTTGGGGAGGATACAATCAGCCCCAGCATTTT.